This T cell receptor (beta chain) was recorded in a study of blood T cell repertoires in COVID-19. As for the study in general: The study drew acute and convalescent COVID-19 samples from the United States, Italy and Spain.

This clone was seen once. There are 16 residues in the CDR3. Germline CDR1 LNHNV, CDR2 YYDKDF (reference sequence). The ends were cut back, 0 bases at V and 7 bases at J, with 16 bases in the middle. Seattle patient enrollment occurred during active infection, with longitudinal follow-up thereafter. Authors' methods: Amplification of reference gene primers provided the estimated nucleated cell counts. TCRdb's table, derived via immunoSEQ multiplex PCR, lists solely in-frame clones and lacks some. The V and J calls and the clone size are those of that table, but D and trimming were determined from the DNA. The repertoire has roughly 200,000 clones, approximately 80% of them found once; the top ten carry around 6.7%.

The source of this sequence is a woman aged 40-49 years with COVID-19, enrolled during active disease. Material: peripheral blood. V usage is TRBV15 and J usage is TRBJ2-1, with D maybe TRBD2 (5 bases). As DNA, the CDR3 is TGTGCCACCAGCAGAGATGTCGAGGGTATAGGAAATGAGCAGTTCTTC. Encoded protein: CATSRDVEGIGNEQFF. Looking up the rest from reference TRBV15 and TRBJ2-1 gives the full variable domain: DAMVIQNPRYQVTQFGKPVTLSCSQTLNHNVMYWYQQKSSQAPKLLFHYYDKDFNNEADTPDNFQSRRPNTSFCFLDIRSPGLGDTAMYLCATSRDVEGIGNEQFFGPGTRLTVL.